The next 16 T cell receptor beta chains were all read from a single sample in a study of cytomegalovirus exposure and HLA in healthy donors (dated by TCRdb to about 2017). Receptor libraries were prepared by the immunoSEQ multiplex PCR assay. For the multiplex PCR, a mixture combining 60 forward primers for TCR Vbeta segments and 13 reverse primers for TCR Jbeta segments was used. Sourced from immuneACCESS, this table was stored by TCRdb with only in-frame sequences that have V and J called. A share of the clones is absent; for the studies checked, an unresolved V gene accounts for under half, and the remainder has no known explanation. The sample contains 100,000 to 150,000 clones, 66% of them found a single time. The ten most abundant clones make up more than 1.5% of the sample. Sequencing input: PBMCs. These TCRs come from a man between 18 and 29 years old in good health and CMV-seronegative.

This chain joins TRBV7-2 and TRBJ1-1; D is uncertain. The CDR3 is 15 amino acids. Trimming left V 1 base short and J 1 base short, with 10 bases between. Germline CDR1 reads SGHTA; CDR2 reads FQGNSA. In nucleotides, the CDR3 is TGTGCCAGCAGCTTAGAGCTGGGCAGGAACACTGAAGCTTTCTTT. Its protein is CASSLELGRNTEAFF. Full variable domain (rest looked up from reference TRBV7-2 and TRBJ1-1): GAGVSQSPSNKVTEKGKDVELRCDPISGHTALYWYRQSLGQGLEFLIYFQGNSAPDKSGLPSDRFSAERTGGSVSTLTIQRTQQEDSAVYLCASSLELGRNTEAFFGQGTRLTVV.

The chain is built from TRBV29-1 and TRBJ2-7; TRBD2 matches at 13 bases. CDR1 and CDR2 (germline): SQVTM, ANQGSEA. The CDR3 is 16 residues long. Unmatched junction bases numbered 10, after V lost 6 bases and J lost 2 bases. The CDR3 nucleotides are TGCAGCGTGATTGCAGGACTAGCGGGAGTAACCTACGAGCAGTACTTC. As protein: CSVIAGLAGVTYEQYF.

The rearrangement links TRBV27 to TRBJ1-2; D is unclear. CDR3 size: 11 residues. Germline CDR1 and CDR2: MNHEY and SMNVEV (reference sequence). V was clipped by 6 bases and J by 4 bases, with 6 bases between them. The CDR3 region is CASRGGYGYTF. In DNA form, the CDR3 reads TGTGCCAGCAGGGGAGGCTATGGCTACACCTTC.

The V and J genes are TRBV5-4 and TRBJ2-5, with TRBD1 matching 7 bases. CDR1 and CDR2 from the germline V gene are SGHNT and YYREEE (reference sequence). Unmatched junction bases numbered 6, after V lost 4 bases and J lost 0 bases. There are 15 residues in the CDR3. CDR3 protein: CASSRGQSYQETQYF. CDR3 DNA sequence: TGTGCCAGCAGCAGGGGACAGTCGTACCAAGAGACCCAGTACTTC.

A few counts support this clone. The rearrangement links TRBV12-5 to TRBJ2-2, with TRBD2 identical over 11 bases. After removal of 7 bases from V and 7 bases from J, the junction contained 5 bases not matched to a gene. Looked up from germline, CDR1 is LGHNT and CDR2 is FRNRAP. The CDR3 has 14 residues. The CDR3 here is CASAALAGVGELFF. The CDR3 coding sequence is TGTGCTAGTGCCGCACTAGCGGGAGTCGGGGAGCTGTTTTTT.

This clone was seen a few times. This chain joins TRBV19 and TRBJ1-5; D is unclear. The V gene lost 3 bases and the J gene lost 5 bases, with 20 bases spanning the gap. CDR3 size: 17 residues. The germline V gene has CDR1 LNHDA and CDR2 SQIVND (reference sequence). CDR3 DNA sequence: TGTGCCAGTAGTATGATCGGTATGCCCCGGAGTTATCAGCCCCAGCATTTT. This encodes CASSMIGMPRSYQPQHF. Complete variable domain (other parts from reference TRBV19 and TRBJ1-5): DGGITQSPKYLFRKEGQNVTLSCEQNLNHDAMYWYRQDPGQGLRLIYYSQIVNDFQKGDIAEGYSVSREKKESFPLTVTSAQKNPTAFYLCASSMIGMPRSYQPQHFGDGTRLSIL.

This sequence joins TRBV12-5 and TRBJ1-2; a weak D match, TRBD1 (5 bases). The CDR3 covers 12 residues. Germline lookup yields CDR1 LGHNT and CDR2 FRNRAP. V gave up 5 bases and J gave up 7 bases, with 11 bases separating them. CDR3 in DNA: TGTGCTAGTGGTCCCTATAGGGGTGGCTACACCTTC. Its translation is CASGPYRGGYTF.

The chain employs TRBV4-3 and TRBJ2-7, with D perhaps TRBD2 (6 bases). The length of the CDR3 is 15 residues. CDR1 and CDR2 (germline): LGHNA, YSLEER. V dropped 1 base and J dropped 1 base, with 11 bases sitting between them. The CDR3 spells CASSQGGDRSYEQYF. For the CDR3, the DNA is TGCGCCAGCAGCCAAGGCGGGGATCGTTCCTACGAGCAGTACTTC.

The rearrangement links TRBV15 to TRBJ2-2; 11 bases map to TRBD2. This CDR3 comprises 16 residues. The V and J ends lost 3 bases and 1 base, in that order; junction bases with no gene match: 1. The V gene's germline CDR1 is LNHNV and CDR2 YYDKDF (reference sequence). The CDR3 nucleotides read TGTGCCACCAGCAGGGGGACTAGCGGGAACACCGGGGAGCTGTTTTTT. Residues: CATSRGTSGNTGELFF.

The chain couples TRBV7-2 to TRBJ2-7; D unclear. This CDR3 region has 12 residues. The V end was cut by 4 bases, the J end by 5 bases, with 9 bases between. CDR1 is SGHTA and CDR2 is FQGNSA in the germline V gene. The CDR3 spells CASSSNTDEQYF. The CDR3 region has the DNA TGTGCCAGCAGCTCGAACACCGACGAGCAGTACTTC.

This clone is a singleton in its sample. The chain is built from TRBV30 and TRBJ1-5; 7 nucleotides align to TRBD1. The V segment lost 2 bases and the J segment 6 bases; nucleotides outside the gene matches: 16. This CDR3 is 17 amino acids long. CDR1 and CDR2 (germline): GTSNPN, SVGIG (reference sequence). The CDR3 nucleotides are TGTGCCTGGAGTCTAACAGGGGATCGGTATATCGGTCAGCCCCAGCATTTT. Translated: CAWSLTGDRYIGQPQHF.

This chain links TRBV28 with TRBJ1-4, with D uncertain. Germline V gene sequence: CDR1 MDHEN, CDR2 SYDVKM. The CDR3 spans 15 residues. The V gene lost 7 bases and the J gene lost 3 bases, with 15 bases spanning the gap. The CDR3, as DNA: TGTGCCAGCACCGACTCCGCGGGCCCTAATGAAAAACTGTTTTTT. Its protein product is CASTDSAGPNEKLFF.

This sequence joins TRBV5-4 and TRBJ1-5; tentatively, D is TRBD1 (5 bases). The CDR3 length is 15 residues. V shed 2 bases and J shed 5 bases, with 14 bases lying between them. Germline-derived CDR1 and CDR2 are SGHNT and YYREEE (reference sequence). CDR3 nucleotide sequence: TGTGCCAGCAGCTTCGGAGGGACGCTCCATCAGCCCCAGCATTTT. Its translation is CASSFGGTLHQPQHF.

The rearrangement uses TRBV6-5 and TRBJ2-7, with a weak D call TRBD1 (5 bases). This CDR3 is 15 amino acids long. V shed 6 bases and J shed 2 bases, with 17 bases lying between them. Germline loops: CDR1 MNHEY, CDR2 SVGAGI. The CDR3 sequence is CASRRQYPSPYEQYF. The CDR3 nucleotides are TGTGCCAGCAGGAGACAGTACCCATCCCCCTACGAGCAGTACTTC.

The V and J genes are TRBV6-1 and TRBJ2-1; 8 bases are a match to TRBD2. The CDR3 totals 15 residues. Germline trimming cut 8 bases from V and 2 bases from J; bases unmatched to any gene: 8. Germline assignment: CDR1 MNHNS and CDR2 SASEGT. CDR3: CASGMLAGTYNEQFF. CDR3 coding DNA: TGTGCCAGCGGAATGTTAGCGGGGACCTACAATGAGCAGTTCTTC.

The chain couples TRBV2 to TRBJ1-6; tentative D call: TRBD1 (5 bases). The CDR3 covers 15 residues. Germline values: CDR1 SNHLY, CDR2 FYNNEI. V dropped 2 bases and J dropped 10 bases, with 15 bases sitting between them. The CDR3 DNA follows: TGTGCCAGCAGTGAATTAGGGCAGGGCGTCTCACCCCTCCACTTT. This gives the protein CASSELGQGVSPLHF. The complete variable domain, with remaining parts taken from reference TRBV2 and TRBJ1-6, reads EPEVTQTPSHQVTQMGQEVILRCVPISNHLYFYWYRQILGQKVEFLVSFYNNEISEKSEIFDDQFSVERPDGSNFTLKIRSTKLEDSAMYFCASSELGQGVSPLHFGNGTRLTVT.